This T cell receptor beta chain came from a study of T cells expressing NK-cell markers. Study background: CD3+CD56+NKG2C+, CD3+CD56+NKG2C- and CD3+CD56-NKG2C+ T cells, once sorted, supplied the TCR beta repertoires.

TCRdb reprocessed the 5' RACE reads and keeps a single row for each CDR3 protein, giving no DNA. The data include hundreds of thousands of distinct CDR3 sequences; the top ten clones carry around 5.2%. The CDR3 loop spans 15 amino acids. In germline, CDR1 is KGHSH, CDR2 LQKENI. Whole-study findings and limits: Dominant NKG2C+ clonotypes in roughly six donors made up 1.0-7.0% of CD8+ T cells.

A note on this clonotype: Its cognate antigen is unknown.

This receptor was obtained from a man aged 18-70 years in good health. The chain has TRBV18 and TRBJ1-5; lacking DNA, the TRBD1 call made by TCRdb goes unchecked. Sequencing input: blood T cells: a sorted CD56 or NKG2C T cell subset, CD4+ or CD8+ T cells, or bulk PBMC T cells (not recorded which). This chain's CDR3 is CASSSGDGALGPQHF.